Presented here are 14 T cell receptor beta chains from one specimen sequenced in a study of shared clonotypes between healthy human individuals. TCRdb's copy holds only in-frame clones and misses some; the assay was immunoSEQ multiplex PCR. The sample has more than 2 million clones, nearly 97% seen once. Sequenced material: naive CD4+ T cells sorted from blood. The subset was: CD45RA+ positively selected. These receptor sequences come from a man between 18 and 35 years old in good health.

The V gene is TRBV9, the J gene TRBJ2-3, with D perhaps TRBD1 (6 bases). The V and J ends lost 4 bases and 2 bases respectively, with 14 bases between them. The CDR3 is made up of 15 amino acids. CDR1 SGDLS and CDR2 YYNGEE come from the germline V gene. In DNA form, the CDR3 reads TGTGCCAGCAGCACCGACGGACAGCCCACAGATACGCAGTATTTT. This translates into CASSTDGQPTDTQYF.

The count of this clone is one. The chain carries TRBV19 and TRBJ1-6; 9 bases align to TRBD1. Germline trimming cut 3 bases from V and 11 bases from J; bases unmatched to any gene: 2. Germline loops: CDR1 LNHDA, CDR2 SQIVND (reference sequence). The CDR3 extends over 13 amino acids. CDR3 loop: CASSMDRGPPLHF. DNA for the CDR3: TGTGCCAGTAGTATGGACAGGGGTCCACCCCTCCACTTT.

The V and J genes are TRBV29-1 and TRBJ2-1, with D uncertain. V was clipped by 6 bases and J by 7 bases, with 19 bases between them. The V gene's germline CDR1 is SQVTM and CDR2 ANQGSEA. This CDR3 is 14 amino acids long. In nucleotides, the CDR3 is TGCAGCGTCCCAGGATACCGGCTCGATAATGAGCAGTTCTTC. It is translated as CSVPGYRLDNEQFF.

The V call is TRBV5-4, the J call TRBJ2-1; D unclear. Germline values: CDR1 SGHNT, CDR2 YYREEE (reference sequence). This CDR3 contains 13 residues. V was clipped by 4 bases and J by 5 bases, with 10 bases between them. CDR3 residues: CASSIDNHNEQFF. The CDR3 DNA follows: TGTGCCAGCAGCATCGACAATCACAATGAGCAGTTCTTC. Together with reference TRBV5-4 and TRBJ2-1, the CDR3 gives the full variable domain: ETGVTQSPTHLIKTRGQQVTLRCSSQSGHNTVSWYQQALGQGPQFIFQYYREEENGRGNFPPRFSGLQFPNYSSELNVNALELDDSALYLCASSIDNHNEQFFGPGTRLTVL.

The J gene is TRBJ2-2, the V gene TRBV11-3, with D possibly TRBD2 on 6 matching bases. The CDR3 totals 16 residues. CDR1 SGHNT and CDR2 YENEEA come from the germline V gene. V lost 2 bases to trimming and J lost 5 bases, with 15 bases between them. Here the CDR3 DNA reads TGTGCCAGCAGCTTACGACTAGGGCGGGGAACCGGGGAGCTGTTTTTT. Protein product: CASSLRLGRGTGELFF.

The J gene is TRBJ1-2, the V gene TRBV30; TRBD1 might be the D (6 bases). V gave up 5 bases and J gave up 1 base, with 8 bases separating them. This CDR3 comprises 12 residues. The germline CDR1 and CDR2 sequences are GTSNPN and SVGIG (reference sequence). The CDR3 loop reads CAWGGGNYGYTF. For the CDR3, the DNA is TGTGCCTGGGGAGGGGGTAACTATGGCTACACCTTC.

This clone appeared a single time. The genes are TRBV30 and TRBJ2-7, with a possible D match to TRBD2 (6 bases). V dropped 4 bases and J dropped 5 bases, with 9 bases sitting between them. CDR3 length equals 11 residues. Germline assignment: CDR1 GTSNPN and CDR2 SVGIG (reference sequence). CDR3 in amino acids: CAWTWRDEQYF. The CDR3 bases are TGTGCCTGGACTTGGAGGGACGAGCAGTACTTC.

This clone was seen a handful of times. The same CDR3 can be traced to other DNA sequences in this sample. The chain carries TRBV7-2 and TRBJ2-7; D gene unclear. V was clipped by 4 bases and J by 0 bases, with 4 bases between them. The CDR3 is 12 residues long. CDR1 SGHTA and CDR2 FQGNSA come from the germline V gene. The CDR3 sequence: CASSSSSYEQYF. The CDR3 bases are TGTGCCAGCAGCTCCAGCTCCTACGAGCAGTACTTC.

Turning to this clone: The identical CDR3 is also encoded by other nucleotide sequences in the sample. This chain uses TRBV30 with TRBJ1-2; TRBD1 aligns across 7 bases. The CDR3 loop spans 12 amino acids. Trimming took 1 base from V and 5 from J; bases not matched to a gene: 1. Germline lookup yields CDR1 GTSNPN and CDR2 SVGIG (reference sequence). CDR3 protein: CAWSETGYGYTF. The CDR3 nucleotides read TGTGCCTGGAGTGAGACAGGGTATGGCTACACCTTC.

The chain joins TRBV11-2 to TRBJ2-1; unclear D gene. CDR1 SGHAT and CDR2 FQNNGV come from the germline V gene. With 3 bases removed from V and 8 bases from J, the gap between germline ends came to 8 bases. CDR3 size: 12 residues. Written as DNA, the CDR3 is TGTGCCAGCAGCTTGGCGGACGATGAGCAGTTCTTC. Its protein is CASSLADDEQFF.

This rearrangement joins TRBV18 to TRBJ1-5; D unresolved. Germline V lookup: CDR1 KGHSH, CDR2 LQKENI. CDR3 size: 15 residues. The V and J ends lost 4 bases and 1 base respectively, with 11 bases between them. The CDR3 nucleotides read TGTGCCAGCTCACTAGGAGCAACGAGCAATCAGCCCCAGCATTTT. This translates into CASSLGATSNQPQHF.

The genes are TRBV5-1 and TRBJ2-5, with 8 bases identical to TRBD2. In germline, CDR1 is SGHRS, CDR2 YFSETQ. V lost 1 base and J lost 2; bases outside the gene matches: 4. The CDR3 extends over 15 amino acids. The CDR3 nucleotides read TGCGCCAGCAGCTTGACTAGCGGCCCTCAAGAGACCCAGTACTTC. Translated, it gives CASSLTSGPQETQYF.

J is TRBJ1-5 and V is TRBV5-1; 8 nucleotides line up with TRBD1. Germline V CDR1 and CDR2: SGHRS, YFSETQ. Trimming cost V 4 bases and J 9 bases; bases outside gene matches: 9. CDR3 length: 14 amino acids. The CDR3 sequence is CASSEQQGGWPQHF. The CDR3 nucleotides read TGCGCCAGCAGCGAACAACAGGGGGGTTGGCCCCAGCATTTT.

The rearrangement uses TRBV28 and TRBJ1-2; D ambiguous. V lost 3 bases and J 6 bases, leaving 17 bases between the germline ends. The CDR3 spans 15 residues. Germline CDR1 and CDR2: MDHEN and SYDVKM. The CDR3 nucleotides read TGTGCCAGCAGTTTCTCTCGGACGGGTTTTGATGGCTACACCTTC. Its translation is CASSFSRTGFDGYTF.